The rows below give T cell receptor beta chains drawn from one sample of a study of neurological immune-mediated disorders. TCRdb re-called the 5' RACE reads with MiXCR, one entry per CDR3 protein. Of 65,000 to 90,000 distinct CDR3 sequences listed, 10% are singletons. The sequencing sample was made of PBMCs. Every receptor here comes from a middle-aged man in good health. Both conserved end residues are part of each CDR3. A D gene is named only where the DNA matches it firmly.

TRBJ2-5 16 TRBV5-1 TRBD2 CASSLALAGGRETQYF
TRBJ2-7 11 TRBV10-3 . CATKAVDEQYF
TRBJ2-7 14 TRBV7-9 . CASSFATLYGEQYF
TRBJ1-4 16 TRBV21-1 . CASSSETAATNEKLFF
TRBJ2-2 14 TRBV7-3 . CASSPRGAAGELFF
TRBJ2-1 19 TRBV2 . CASSPDRSPGGSRLEEQFF
TRBJ1-2 14 TRBV20-1 TRBD1 CSATQTGGNYGYTF
TRBJ2-5 17 TRBV14 TRBD2 CASSPGVAGIGFETQYF
TRBJ2-5 15 TRBV5-6 . CASSRTGTEGETQYF
TRBJ2-4 16 TRBV5-5 TRBD1 CASSPRDRGKSGIQYF
TRBJ2-1 13 TRBV7-2 . CASSRGYNNEQFF
TRBJ2-1 17 TRBV20-1 TRBD2 CSASPRTRENSRSEQFF
TRBJ2-1 15 TRBV4-1 TRBD1 CASSQGGQDWDEQFF
TRBJ1-4 15 TRBV5-1 . CASSLVFGLGEKLFF
TRBJ2-5 16 TRBV28 . CASSSPGRGARETQYF
TRBJ2-2 16 TRBV7-2 . CASSSTVYSNTGELFF
TRBJ2-3 16 TRBV20-1 . CSARDLGVRHTDTQYF
TRBJ1-3 16 TRBV5-1 . CASSLGPQGTGNTIYF
TRBJ1-2 14 TRBV29-1 . CSATPDGGGYGYTF
TRBJ2-1 17 TRBV5-1 TRBD2 CASSSRTLAVSNNEQFF